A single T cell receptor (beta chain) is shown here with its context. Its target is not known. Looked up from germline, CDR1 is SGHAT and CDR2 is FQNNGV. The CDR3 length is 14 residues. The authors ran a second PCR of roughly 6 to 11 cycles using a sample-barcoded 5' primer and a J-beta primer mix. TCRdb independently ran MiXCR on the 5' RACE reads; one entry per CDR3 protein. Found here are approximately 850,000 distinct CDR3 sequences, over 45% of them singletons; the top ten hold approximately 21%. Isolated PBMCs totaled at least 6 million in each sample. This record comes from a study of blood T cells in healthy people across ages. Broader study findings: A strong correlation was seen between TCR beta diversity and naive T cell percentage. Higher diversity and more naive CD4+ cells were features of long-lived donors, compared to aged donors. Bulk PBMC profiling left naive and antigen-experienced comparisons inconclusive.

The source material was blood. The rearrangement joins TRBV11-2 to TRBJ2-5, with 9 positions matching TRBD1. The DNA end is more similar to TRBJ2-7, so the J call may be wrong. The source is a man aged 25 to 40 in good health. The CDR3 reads CASSLGQGQYEQYF. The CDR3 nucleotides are TGTGCCAGCAGCCTGGGACAGGGACAATACGAGCAGTACTTC.